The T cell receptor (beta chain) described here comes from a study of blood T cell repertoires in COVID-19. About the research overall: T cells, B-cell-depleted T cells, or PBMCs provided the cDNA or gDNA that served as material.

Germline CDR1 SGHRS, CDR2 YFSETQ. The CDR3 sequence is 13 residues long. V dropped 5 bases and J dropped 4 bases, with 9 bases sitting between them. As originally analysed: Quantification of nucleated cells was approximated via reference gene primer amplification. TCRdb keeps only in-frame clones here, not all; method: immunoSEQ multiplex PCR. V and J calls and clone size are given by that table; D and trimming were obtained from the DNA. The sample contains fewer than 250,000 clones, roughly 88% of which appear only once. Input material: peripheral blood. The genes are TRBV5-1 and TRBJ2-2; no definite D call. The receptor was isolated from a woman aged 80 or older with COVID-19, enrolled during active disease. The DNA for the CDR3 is TGCGCCAGCAGTCTCGTGAGCACCGGGGAGCTGTTTTTT. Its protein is CASSLVSTGELFF.